The sequence of this TCR beta chain was determined in a study of blood T cells in healthy people across ages. For the second PCR, which ran for about 7 to 12 cycles, a sample-barcoded 5' primer and a J-beta primer mix were used. TCRdb processed the 5' RACE reads anew with MiXCR; each CDR3 protein has one entry. This sample yields 1.5 million to 2 million distinct CDR3 sequences, of which roughly 30% are seen a single time; over 7% belongs to the top ten. Trimming pared 1 base from V and 1 base from J, leaving 12 bases between. The CDR3 is made up of 15 amino acids. Germline loops: CDR1 DFQATT, CDR2 SNEGSKA (reference sequence).

Sequenced sample: blood. This sequence was found in a young woman in good health. The chain carries TRBV20-1 and TRBJ2-3, with D perhaps being TRBD1 or TRBD2 (5 bases each). The CDR3 bases are TGCAGTGCTAGAGTCGGGACCGAGGGCACAGATACGCAGTATTTT. The encoded protein is CSARVGTEGTDTQYF.